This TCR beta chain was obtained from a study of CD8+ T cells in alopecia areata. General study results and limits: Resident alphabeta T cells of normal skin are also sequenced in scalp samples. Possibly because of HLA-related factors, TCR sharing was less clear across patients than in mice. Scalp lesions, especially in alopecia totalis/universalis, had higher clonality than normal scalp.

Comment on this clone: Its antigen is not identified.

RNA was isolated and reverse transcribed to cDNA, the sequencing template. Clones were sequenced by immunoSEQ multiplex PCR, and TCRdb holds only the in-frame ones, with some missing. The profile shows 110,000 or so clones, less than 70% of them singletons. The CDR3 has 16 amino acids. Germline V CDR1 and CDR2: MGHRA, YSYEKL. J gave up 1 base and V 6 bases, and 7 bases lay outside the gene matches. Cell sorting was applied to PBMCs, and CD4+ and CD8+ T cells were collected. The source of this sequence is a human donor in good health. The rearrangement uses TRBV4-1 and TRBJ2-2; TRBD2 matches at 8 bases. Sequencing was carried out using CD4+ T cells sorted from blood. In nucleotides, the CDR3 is TGCGCCAGCAGGCAGAGACTAGCGAGGAACACCGGGGAGCTGTTTTTT. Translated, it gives CASRQRLARNTGELFF.